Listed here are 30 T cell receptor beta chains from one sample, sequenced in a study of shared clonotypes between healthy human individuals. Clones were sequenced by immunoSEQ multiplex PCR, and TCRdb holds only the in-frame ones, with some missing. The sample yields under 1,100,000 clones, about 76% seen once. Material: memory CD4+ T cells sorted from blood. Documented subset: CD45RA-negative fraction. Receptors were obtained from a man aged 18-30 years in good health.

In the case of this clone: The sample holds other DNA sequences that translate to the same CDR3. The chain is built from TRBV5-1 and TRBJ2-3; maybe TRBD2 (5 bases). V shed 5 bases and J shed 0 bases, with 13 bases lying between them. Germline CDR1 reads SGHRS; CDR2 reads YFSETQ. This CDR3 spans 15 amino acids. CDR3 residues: CASSLSGASTDTQYF. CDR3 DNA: TGCGCCAGCAGTCTGAGCGGAGCAAGCACAGATACGCAGTATTTT.

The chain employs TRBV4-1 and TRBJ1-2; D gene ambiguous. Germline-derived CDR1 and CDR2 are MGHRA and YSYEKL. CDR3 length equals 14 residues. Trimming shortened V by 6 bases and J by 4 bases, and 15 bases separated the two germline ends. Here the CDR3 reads CASRSGQDPYGYTF. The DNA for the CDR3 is TGCGCCAGCAGATCCGGCCAGGACCCCTATGGCTACACCTTC.

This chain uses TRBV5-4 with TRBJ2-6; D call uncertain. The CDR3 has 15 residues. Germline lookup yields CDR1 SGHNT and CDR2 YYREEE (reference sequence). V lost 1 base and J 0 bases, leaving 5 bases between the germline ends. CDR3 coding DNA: TGTGCCAGCAGCTTGTCTCTCTCTGGGGCCAACGTCCTGACTTTC. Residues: CASSLSLSGANVLTF.

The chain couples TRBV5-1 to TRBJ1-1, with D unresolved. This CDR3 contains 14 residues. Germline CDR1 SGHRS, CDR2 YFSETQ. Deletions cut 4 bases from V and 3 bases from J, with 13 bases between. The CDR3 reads CASSPRAIDTEAFF. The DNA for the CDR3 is TGCGCCAGCAGCCCCCGGGCGATTGACACTGAAGCTTTCTTT.

CDR3 sequence (DNA): TGTGCCAGCACCCTAGACAGGGGGCGAGGCTACACCTTC. This gives the protein CASTLDRGRGYTF. The chain joins TRBV2 to TRBJ1-2; 10 bases match TRBD1. Trimming took 7 bases from V and 8 from J; bases not matched to a gene: 7. The CDR3 length is 13 residues. Germline lookup yields CDR1 SNHLY and CDR2 FYNNEI.

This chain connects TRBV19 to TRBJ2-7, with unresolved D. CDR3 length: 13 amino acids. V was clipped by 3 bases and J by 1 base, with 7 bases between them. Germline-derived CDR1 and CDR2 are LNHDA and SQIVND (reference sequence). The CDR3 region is CASSMEPSYEQYF. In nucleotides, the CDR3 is TGTGCCAGTAGTATGGAGCCGTCCTACGAGCAGTACTTC.

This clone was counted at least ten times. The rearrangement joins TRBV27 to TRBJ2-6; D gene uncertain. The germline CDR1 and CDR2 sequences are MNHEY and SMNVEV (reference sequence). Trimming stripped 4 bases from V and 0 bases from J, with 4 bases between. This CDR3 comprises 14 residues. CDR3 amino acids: CASSSYSGANVLTF. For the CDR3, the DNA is TGTGCCAGCAGTTCCTACTCTGGGGCCAACGTCCTGACTTTC.

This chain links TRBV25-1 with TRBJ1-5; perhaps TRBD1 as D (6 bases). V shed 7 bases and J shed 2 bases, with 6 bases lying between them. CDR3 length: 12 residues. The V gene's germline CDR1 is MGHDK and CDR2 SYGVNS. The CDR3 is CASNRGNQPQHF. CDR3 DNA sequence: TGTGCCAGCAACAGGGGCAATCAGCCCCAGCATTTT.

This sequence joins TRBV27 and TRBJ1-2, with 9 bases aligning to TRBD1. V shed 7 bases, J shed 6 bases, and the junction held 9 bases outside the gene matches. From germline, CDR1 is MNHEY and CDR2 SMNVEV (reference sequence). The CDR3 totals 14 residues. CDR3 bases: TGTGCCAGCACCCGGACAGGGGCTAGTAATGGCTACACCTTC. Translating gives CASTRTGASNGYTF.

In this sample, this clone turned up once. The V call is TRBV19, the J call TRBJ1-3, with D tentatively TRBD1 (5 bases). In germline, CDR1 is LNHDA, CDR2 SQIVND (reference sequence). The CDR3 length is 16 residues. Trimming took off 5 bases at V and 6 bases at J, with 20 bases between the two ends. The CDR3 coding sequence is TGTGCCAGTAGTGCAACGGTTCTACAGGATGTAAACACCATATATTTT. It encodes CASSATVLQDVNTIYF.

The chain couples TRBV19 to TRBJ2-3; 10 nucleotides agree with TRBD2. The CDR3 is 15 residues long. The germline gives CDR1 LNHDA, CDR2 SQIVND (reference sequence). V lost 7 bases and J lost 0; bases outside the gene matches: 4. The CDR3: CASTLLAGSTDTQYF. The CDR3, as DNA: TGTGCCAGTACCCTACTAGCGGGAAGCACAGATACGCAGTATTTT.

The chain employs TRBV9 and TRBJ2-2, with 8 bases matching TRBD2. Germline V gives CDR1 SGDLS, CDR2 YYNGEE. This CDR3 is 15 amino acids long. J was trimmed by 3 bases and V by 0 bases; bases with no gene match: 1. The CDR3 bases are TGTGCCAGCAGCGTAGGAGCGGGGGACACCGGGGAGCTGTTTTTT. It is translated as CASSVGAGDTGELFF.

CDR3 amino acids: CASSVDPGTVSSYEQYF. The CDR3 nucleotides read TGTGCCAGCAGCGTAGATCCCGGGACGGTGAGCTCCTACGAGCAGTACTTC. This sequence joins TRBV9 and TRBJ2-7, with D possibly being TRBD1 or TRBD2 (5 bases each). Germline CDR1 reads SGDLS; CDR2 reads YYNGEE. Trimming took 0 bases from V and 0 from J, leaving 16 bases between them. The CDR3 totals 17 residues.

The DNA for the CDR3 is TGTGCCAGCAGCGCCCTTTACCCTACAGATGAGCAGTTCTTC. Its translation: CASSALYPTDEQFF. The chain carries TRBV9 and TRBJ2-1; D gene unclear. Germline V CDR1 and CDR2: SGDLS, YYNGEE. The CDR3 totals 14 residues. Trimming stripped 3 bases from V and 8 bases from J, with 15 bases between.

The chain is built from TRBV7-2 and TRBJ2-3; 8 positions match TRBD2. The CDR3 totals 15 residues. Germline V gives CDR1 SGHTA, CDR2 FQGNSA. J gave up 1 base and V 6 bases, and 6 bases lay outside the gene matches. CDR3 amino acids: CASRKLAAGTDTQYF. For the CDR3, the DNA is TGTGCCAGCAGAAAACTAGCGGCTGGCACAGATACGCAGTATTTT.

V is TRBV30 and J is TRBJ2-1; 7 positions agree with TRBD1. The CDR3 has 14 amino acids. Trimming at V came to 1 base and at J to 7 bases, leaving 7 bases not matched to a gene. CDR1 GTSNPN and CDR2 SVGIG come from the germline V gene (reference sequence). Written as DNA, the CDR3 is TGTGCCTGGAGTGCCCGGGACAGAGGAAATGAGCAGTTCTTC. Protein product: CAWSARDRGNEQFF.

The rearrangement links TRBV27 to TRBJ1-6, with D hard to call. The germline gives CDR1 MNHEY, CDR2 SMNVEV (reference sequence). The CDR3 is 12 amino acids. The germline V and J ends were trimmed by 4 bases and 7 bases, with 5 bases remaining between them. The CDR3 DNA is TGTGCCAGCAGTTGGATCAATTCACCCCTCCACTTT. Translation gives CASSWINSPLHF.

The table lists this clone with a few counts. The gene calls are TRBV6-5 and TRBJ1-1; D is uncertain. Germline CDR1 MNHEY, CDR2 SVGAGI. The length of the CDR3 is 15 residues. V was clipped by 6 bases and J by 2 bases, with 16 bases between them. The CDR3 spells CASSRIAPPNTEAFF. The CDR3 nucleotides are TGTGCCAGCAGCCGTATAGCCCCACCAAACACTGAAGCTTTCTTT.

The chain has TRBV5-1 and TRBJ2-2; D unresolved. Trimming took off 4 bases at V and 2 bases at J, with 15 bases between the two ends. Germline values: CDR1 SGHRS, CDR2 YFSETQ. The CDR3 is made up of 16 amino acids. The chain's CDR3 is CASSPHGLGNTGELFF. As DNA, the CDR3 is TGCGCCAGCAGCCCCCACGGGTTGGGAAACACCGGGGAGCTGTTTTTT.

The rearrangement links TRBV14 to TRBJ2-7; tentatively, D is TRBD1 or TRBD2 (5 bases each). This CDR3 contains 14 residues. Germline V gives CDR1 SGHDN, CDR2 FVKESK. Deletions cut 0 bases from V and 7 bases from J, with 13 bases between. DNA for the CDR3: TGTGCCAGCAGCCAAGAGAGTGGGACGGGGGAGCAGTACTTC. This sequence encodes CASSQESGTGEQYF.

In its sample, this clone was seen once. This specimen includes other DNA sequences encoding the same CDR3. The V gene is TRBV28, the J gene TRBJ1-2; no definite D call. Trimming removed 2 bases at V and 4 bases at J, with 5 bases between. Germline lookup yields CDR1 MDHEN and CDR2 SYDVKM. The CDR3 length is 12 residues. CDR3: CASSLGLYGYTF. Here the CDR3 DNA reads TGTGCCAGCAGTTTAGGGCTCTATGGCTACACCTTC.

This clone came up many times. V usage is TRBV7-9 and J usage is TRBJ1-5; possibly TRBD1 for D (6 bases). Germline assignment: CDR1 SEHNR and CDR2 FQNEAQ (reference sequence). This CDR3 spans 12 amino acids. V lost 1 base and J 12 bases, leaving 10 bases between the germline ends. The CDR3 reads CASSLEGGDQHF. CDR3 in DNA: TGTGCCAGCAGCTTAGAGGGGGGTGACCAGCATTTT.

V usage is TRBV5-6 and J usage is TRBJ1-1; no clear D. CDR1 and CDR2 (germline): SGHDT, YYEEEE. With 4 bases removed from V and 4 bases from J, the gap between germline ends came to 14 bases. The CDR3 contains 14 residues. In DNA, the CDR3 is TGTGCCAGCAGCCGCCGACTAGTCGGCACTGAAGCTTTCTTT. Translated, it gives CASSRRLVGTEAFF.

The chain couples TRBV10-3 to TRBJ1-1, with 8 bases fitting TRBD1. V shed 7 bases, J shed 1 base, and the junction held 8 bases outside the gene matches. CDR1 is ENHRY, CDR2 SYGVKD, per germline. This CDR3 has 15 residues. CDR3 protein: CAITRTGSENTEAFF. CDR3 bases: TGTGCCATCACCCGGACAGGGTCCGAGAACACTGAAGCTTTCTTT.

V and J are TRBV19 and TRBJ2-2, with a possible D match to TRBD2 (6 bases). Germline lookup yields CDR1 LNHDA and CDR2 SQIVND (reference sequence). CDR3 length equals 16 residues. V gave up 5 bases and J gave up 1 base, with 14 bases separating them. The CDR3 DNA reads TGTGCCAGTAGTCCGGGCGGGGCCAGGAACACCGGGGAGCTGTTTTTT. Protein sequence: CASSPGGARNTGELFF.

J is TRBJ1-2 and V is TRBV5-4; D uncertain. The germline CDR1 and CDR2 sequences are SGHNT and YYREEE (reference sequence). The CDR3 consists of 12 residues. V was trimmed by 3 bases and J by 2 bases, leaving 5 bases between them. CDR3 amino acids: CASSSDNYGYTF. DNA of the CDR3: TGTGCCAGCAGCTCCGACAACTATGGCTACACCTTC.

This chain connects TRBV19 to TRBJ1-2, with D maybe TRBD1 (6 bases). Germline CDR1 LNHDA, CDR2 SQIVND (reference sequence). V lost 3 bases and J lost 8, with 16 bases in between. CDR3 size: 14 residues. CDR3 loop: CASSMDRASGGYTF. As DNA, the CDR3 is TGTGCCAGTAGTATGGACAGAGCGTCCGGCGGCTACACCTTC.

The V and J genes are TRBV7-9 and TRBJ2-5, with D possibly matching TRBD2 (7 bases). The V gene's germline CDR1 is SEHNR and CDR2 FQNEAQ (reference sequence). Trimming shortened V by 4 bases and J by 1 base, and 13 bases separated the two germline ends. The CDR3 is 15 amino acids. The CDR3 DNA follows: TGTGCCAGCAGCTCGCGGGGGCCCCTCCAAGAGACCCAGTACTTC. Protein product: CASSSRGPLQETQYF.

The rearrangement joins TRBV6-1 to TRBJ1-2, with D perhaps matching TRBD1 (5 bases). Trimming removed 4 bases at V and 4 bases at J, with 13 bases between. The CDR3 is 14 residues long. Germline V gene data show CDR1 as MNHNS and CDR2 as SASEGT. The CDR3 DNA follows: TGTGCCAGCAGTGGAATCGGTCAGGGCTATGGCTACACCTTC. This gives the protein CASSGIGQGYGYTF.

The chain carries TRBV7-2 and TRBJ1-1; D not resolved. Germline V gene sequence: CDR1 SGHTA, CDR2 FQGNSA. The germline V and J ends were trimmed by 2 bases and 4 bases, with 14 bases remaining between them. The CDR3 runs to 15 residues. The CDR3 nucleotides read TGTGCCAGCAGCTTACCAAGGAACATGGGCACTGAAGCTTTCTTT. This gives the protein CASSLPRNMGTEAFF.